This entry describes one TCR beta chain. Its antigen remains unidentified. Donors counted as nominally healthy when sampled, yet unrecorded immune exposures were likely. The V gene's germline CDR1 is SGHNT and CDR2 YYREEE (reference sequence). CDR3 size: 15 residues. V lost 3 bases and J lost 4; bases outside the gene matches: 8. This specimen belongs to a study of cytomegalovirus exposure and HLA in healthy donors. 60 Vbeta and 13 Jbeta primers were used in PCR. Assay: immunoSEQ multiplex PCR; the TCRdb copy retains only in-frame clones and omits some. The sample lists 200,000 or so clones, about nine tenths occurring once. Study-wide results and caveats: Differences between HLA loci emerged in a later analysis of TCR association rates, with DRB1 most and HLA-C fewest. Analysis was carried out at a later point, and it linked a missense DCLRE1C variant to TCR beta V- and J-gene trimming.

The V call is TRBV5-4, the J call TRBJ1-2; 8 bases align to TRBD1. This receptor was identified in a man younger than 45 in good health and CMV-seronegative. What was sequenced was PBMCs. The CDR3 reads CASSWYGQGSYGYTF. The CDR3 nucleotides are TGTGCCAGCAGCTGGTATGGACAGGGTAGCTATGGCTACACCTTC. The whole variable domain, remainder taken from reference TRBV5-4 and TRBJ1-2, is ETGVTQSPTHLIKTRGQQVTLRCSSQSGHNTVSWYQQALGQGPQFIFQYYREEENGRGNFPPRFSGLQFPNYSSELNVNALELDDSALYLCASSWYGQGSYGYTFGSGTRLTVV.